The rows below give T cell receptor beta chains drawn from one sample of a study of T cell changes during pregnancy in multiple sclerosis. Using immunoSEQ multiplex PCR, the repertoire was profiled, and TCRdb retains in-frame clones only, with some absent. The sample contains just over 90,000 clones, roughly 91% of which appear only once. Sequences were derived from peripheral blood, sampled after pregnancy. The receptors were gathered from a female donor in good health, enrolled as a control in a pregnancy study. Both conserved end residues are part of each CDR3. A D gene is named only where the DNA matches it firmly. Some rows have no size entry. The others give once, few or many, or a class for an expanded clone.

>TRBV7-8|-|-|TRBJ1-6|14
TGTGCCAGCAGCTTAAATACCGGGGATTCACCCCTCCACTTT
CASSLNTGDSPLHF
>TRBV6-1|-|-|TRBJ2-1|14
TGTGCCAGCAGTGAAGCGCTTCCTACTCGCGAGCAGTTCTTC
CASSEALPTREQFF
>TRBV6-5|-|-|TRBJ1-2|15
TGTGCCAGCAGCTACGACATCTTAAATAACTATGGCTACACCTTC
CASSYDILNNYGYTF
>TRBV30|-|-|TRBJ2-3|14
TGTGCCTGGAGTCTAGGGGGGGTTACAGATACGCAGTATTTT
CAWSLGGVTDTQYF
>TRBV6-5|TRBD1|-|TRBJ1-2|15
TGTGCCAGCAGTTCGACAGGGTTAAGTAACTATGGCTACACCTTC
CASSSTGLSNYGYTF
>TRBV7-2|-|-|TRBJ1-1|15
TGTGCCAGCAGCTTAAGGGGGGGAATTGACACTGAAGCTTTCTTT
CASSLRGGIDTEAFF
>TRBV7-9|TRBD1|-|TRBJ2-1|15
TGTGCCAGCCCGAGGGGGCAGGGCGCAGGGAATGAGCAGTTCTTC
CASPRGQGAGNEQFF
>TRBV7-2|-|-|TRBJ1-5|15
TGTGCCAGCAGCCCCCCACCCGTCACCGGTCAGCCCCAGCATTTT
CASSPPPVTGQPQHF
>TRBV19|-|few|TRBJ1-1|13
TGTGCCAGTAGTATCGGACTGATCACTGAAGCTTTCTTT
CASSIGLITEAFF
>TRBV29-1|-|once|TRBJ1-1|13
TGCAGCCCCCACGGGGAGGGGGTCGCAGAAGCTTTCTTT
CSPHGEGVAEAFF
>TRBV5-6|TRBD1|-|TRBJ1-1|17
TGTGCCAGCAGCTTCGGACAGGTGAGGGGGATGAACACTGAGGCTTTCTTT
CASSFGQVRGMNTEAFF
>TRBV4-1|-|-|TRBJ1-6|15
TGCGCCAGCAGCCAAGAACGGGGGTCTGGTTCACCCCTCCACTTT
CASSQERGSGSPLHF
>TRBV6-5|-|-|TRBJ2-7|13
TGTGCCAGCAGCAGGATCCACTCCTACGAGCAGTACTTC
CASSRIHSYEQYF
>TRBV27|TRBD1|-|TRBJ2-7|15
TGTGCCAGCAGTCCAAATCCAGGGGGCTCCTACGAGCAGTACTTC
CASSPNPGGSYEQYF
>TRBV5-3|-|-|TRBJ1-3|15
TGTGCCAGAAGCTTGAGGTACAGACCTGGAAACACCATATATTTT
CARSLRYRPGNTIYF
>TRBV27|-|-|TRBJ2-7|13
TGTGCCAGCAGGACTCTAGGTATAAGGCAGCAGTACTTC
CASRTLGIRQQYF
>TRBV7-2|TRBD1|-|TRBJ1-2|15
TGTGCCAGCAGCTTAGAACCAGGGGGCCCCTATGGCTACACCTTC
CASSLEPGGPYGYTF
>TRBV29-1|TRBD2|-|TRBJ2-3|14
TGCAGCGTTGACAAGCGGGGGGCCGGGGATACGCAGTATTTT
CSVDKRGAGDTQYF
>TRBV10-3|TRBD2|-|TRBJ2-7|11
TGTGCCATCAGTGGGGAGGGCGAGCAGTACTTC
CAISGEGEQYF
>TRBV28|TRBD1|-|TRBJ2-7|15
TGTGCCAGCAGCCCACAGGGGCGCGCATCTACCGAGCAGTACTTC
CASSPQGRASTEQYF
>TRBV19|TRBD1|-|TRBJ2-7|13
TGTGCCAGTAGTCCCCGGGACAGGGATGAGCAGTACTTC
CASSPRDRDEQYF
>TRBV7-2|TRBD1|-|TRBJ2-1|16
TGTGCCAGCAGCTTAGTATCGGGACAGGGACGAGGTGAGCAGTTCTTC
CASSLVSGQGRGEQFF
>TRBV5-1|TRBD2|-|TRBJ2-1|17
TGCGCCAGCAAGTCTAGCGGGGGGACGAGCTCCTACAATGAGCAGTTCTTC
CASKSSGGTSSYNEQFF
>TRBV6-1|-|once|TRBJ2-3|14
TGTGCCAGCAGTGGGGCAGGGAGGACAGATACGCAGTATTTT
CASSGAGRTDTQYF
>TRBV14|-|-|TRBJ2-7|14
TGTGCCAGCAGCCAAGGAGCTTCCGTTAGATGGCAGTACTTC
CASSQGASVRWQYF
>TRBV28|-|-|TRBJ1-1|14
TGTGCCAGCAGTTTAGGTACAGTGAACACTGAAGCTTTCTTT
CASSLGTVNTEAFF
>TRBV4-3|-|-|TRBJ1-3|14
TGCGCCAGCAGCCAAGATGGGGGGTTAAACACCATATATTTT
CASSQDGGLNTIYF
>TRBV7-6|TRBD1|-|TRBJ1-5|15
TGTGCCAGCAGCTTAGTGGGCAGGGGGCGAGAGCCCCAGCATTTT
CASSLVGRGREPQHF
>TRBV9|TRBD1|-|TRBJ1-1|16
TGTGCCAGCAGCGCGCGATCGGGACAGACGAACACTGAAGCTTTCTTT
CASSARSGQTNTEAFF
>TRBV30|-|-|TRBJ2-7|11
TGTGCCTGGGGTACAGGGAAAGAACAGTACTTC
CAWGTGKEQYF
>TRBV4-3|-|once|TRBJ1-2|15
TGCGCCAGCAGCCGTGTCGGGGGGGGGTATGAGGGCTACACCTTC
CASSRVGGGYEGYTF
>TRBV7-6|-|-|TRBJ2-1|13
TGTGCCAGCAGCTGGCGGAGGGACAATGAGCAGTTCTTC
CASSWRRDNEQFF
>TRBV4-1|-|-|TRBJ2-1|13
TGCGCCAGCAACCAAGATGAGGGCAATGAGCAGTTCTTC
CASNQDEGNEQFF
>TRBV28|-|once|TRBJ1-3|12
TGTGCCAGCAGCCTACCTGGAAACACCATATATTTT
CASSLPGNTIYF
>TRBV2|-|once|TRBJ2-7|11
TGTGCCAGCAGGGACCTGGAGGGGCAGTACTTC
CASRDLEGQYF
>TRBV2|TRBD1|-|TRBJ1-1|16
TGTGCCAGCAGTATTCCTCGGACAGGGGAGAACACTGAAGCTTTCTTT
CASSIPRTGENTEAFF
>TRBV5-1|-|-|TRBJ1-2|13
TGCGCCAGCAGCTCCTCGGCGGGAGATGGCTACACCTTC
CASSSSAGDGYTF
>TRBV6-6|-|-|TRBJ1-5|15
TGTGCCAGCAGTTACTACAGGGAGAGCAATCAGCCCCAGCATTTT
CASSYYRESNQPQHF
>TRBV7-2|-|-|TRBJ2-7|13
TGTGCCAGCAGCTTAGGGGGGGTACACGAGCAGTACTTC
CASSLGGVHEQYF
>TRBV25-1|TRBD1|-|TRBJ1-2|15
TGTGCCAGCAGTGAACGGAAGACAGGGAGCTATGGCTACACCTTC
CASSERKTGSYGYTF
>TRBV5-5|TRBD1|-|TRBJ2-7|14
TGTGCCAGCAGCTTGGAACAGGGGGCATACGAGCAGTACTTC
CASSLEQGAYEQYF
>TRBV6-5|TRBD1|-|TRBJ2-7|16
TGTGCCAGCAGTTACAGCGGACAGGGGGCTTCCTACGAGCAGTACTTC
CASSYSGQGASYEQYF
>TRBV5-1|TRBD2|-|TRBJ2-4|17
TGCGCCAGCAGCTTGTACGGGGGGTCCCGTCGTTTAAACATTCAGTACTTC
CASSLYGGSRRLNIQYF
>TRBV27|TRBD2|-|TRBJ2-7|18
TGTGCCAGCAGTTTATCGTTGACTAGCGGGGGTGTAGAGGACGAGCAGTACTTC
CASSLSLTSGGVEDEQYF
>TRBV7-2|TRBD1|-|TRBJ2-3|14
TGTGCCAGCACCCTACAGGGGGCCACAGATACGCAGTATTTT
CASTLQGATDTQYF
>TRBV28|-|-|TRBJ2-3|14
TGTGCCAGCAGTCGTGGACAGATCACAGATACGCAGTATTTT
CASSRGQITDTQYF
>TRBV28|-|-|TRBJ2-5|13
TGTGCCAGCACCCTGGGGGCTGAGGAGACCCAGTACTTC
CASTLGAEETQYF
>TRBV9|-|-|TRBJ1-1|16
TGTGCCAGCAGCCTAAATTTTATCCCAGGGAACACTGAAGCTTTCTTT
CASSLNFIPGNTEAFF
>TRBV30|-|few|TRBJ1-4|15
TGTGCCTGGAGTCTAGGAGTGCCCGTGAGAGAAAAACTGTTTTTT
CAWSLGVPVREKLFF
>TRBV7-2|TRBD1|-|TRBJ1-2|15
TGTGCCAGCAGCTTAGCGACAGGGTTCCGGTATGGCTACACCTTC
CASSLATGFRYGYTF
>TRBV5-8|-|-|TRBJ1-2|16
TGTGCCAGCAGCTTGGCTCGCCCACGGGGAGACTATGGCTACACCTTC
CASSLARPRGDYGYTF
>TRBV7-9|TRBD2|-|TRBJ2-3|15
TGTGCCAGCAGCCGACTAGCGGGTCGGTCAGATACGCAGTATTTT
CASSRLAGRSDTQYF
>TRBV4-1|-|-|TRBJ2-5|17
TGCGCCAGCAGCCAAGACTTTGGGGGGGGGCCCCAAGAGACCCAGTACTTC
CASSQDFGGGPQETQYF
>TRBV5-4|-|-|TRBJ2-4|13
TGTGCCAGCAGCTCCGCCAGGGAAAGCATTCAGTACTTC
CASSSARESIQYF